These T cell receptor beta chains were read from a single sample in a study of metastatic and nonmetastatic thyroid tumors. MiXCR was used by TCRdb to re-call the PCR reads. The sample comprises about 92,000 clones, 15% of which are singletons, and roughly 3.9% rests with the top ten. Sequenced: blood. The receptors were sampled from a female donor with papillary thyroid cancer or a benign thyroid nodule (not recorded which). Some clones in this sample may be carry-over from other donors' samples. The CDR3 runs from the conserved cysteine through the conserved F or W. Fields, in order: clone size, J gene, V gene, D gene, CDR3 protein, CDR3 DNA. The D gene is left open where the match is weak. Not all rows give a size; the values are once, few, many and, for expanded clones, a class.

NA,TRBJ2-5,TRBV2,TRBD2,CASSAGLAGGRETYYF,TGTGCCAGCAGTGCCGGACTAGCGGGGGGCCGGGAGACCTATTACTTC
NA,TRBJ2-6,TRBV12-5,NA,CASGGSGANVLTF,TGTGCTAGTGGAGGGTCTGGGGCCAACGTCCTGACTTTC
many,TRBJ2-3,TRBV20-1,NA,CSARVTGNPQYF,TGCAGTGCTAGGGTGACCGGGAACCCGCAGTATTTT
many,TRBJ2-5,TRBV5-1,NA,CASSFGTLGETQYF,TGCGCCAGCAGCTTCGGGACTCTGGGAGAGACCCAGTACTTC
NA,TRBJ2-3,TRBV20-1,TRBD2,CSASRGGTDTQYF,TGCAGTGCGTCACGGGGGGGCACAGATACGCAGTATTTT
NA,TRBJ1-1,TRBV6-1,NA,CASSFGITEAFF,TGTGCCAGCAGCTTTGGGATAACTGAAGCTTTCTTT
NA,TRBJ2-7,TRBV5-1,NA,CASSLGDTIYEQYF,TGCGCCAGCAGCTTAGGGGACACAATCTACGAGCAGTACTTC
NA,TRBJ2-7,TRBV28,NA,CASSFNPTGEQYF,TGTGCCAGCAGTTTTAACCCGACAGGTGAGCAGTACTTC
many,TRBJ2-2,TRBV10-1,NA,CASSESNAGLFF,TGCGCCAGCAGTGAGTCGAATGCAGGCCTGTTTTTT
many,TRBJ2-1,TRBV5-8,TRBD1,CASSFGQGSNEQFF,TGTGCCAGCAGCTTTGGACAGGGGAGTAATGAGCAGTTCTTC
many,TRBJ2-1,TRBV6-1,TRBD1,CASRGGDRVGNEQFF,TGTGCCAGCAGGGGGGGGGACAGGGTCGGGAATGAGCAGTTCTTC
few,TRBJ1-1,TRBV4-2,NA,CASSPTPGGGPGVGEAFF,TGTGCCAGCAGCCCGACACCGGGGGGGGGCCCCGGGGTTGGTGAAGCTTTCTTT
many,TRBJ2-3,TRBV19,NA,CASSIWAGESDTQYF,TGTGCCAGTAGTATTTGGGCAGGGGAATCAGATACGCAGTATTTT
many,TRBJ1-1,TRBV7-9,NA,CASSLKAWNTEAFF,TGTGCCAGCAGCTTAAAGGCTTGGAACACTGAAGCTTTCTTT
many,TRBJ1-1,TRBV5-1,NA,CASSLEGVNTEAFF,TGCGCCAGCAGCTTGGAAGGGGTGAACACTGAAGCTTTCTTT
many,TRBJ2-7,TRBV4-1,TRBD2,CASSQTLAGEYEQYF,TGCGCCAGCAGCCAAACTCTAGCGGGGGAATACGAGCAGTACTTC
many,TRBJ1-1,TRBV4-2,TRBD1,CASSLRTGRTEAFF,TGTGCCAGCAGCTTGCGGACAGGGAGAACTGAAGCTTTCTTT
many,TRBJ2-7,TRBV28,NA,CASSLERTPSLDYEQYF,TGTGCCAGCAGTTTAGAACGGACACCGTCCCTAGACTACGAGCAGTACTTC
NA,TRBJ1-5,TRBV6-1,NA,CASIESGGRGNQPQHF,TGTGCCAGCATTGAAAGCGGGGGAAGGGGCAATCAACCCCAGCATTTT
many,TRBJ2-2,TRBV9,NA,CASSGAPSTGELFF,TGTGCCAGCAGCGGGGCCCCCAGCACCGGGGAGCTGTTTTTT
many,TRBJ2-1,TRBV29-1,NA,CSVGGARGEQFF,TGCAGCGTTGGGGGCGCCAGGGGTGAGCAGTTCTTC
many,TRBJ1-2,TRBV30,NA,CAWSPPGGGYTF,TGTGCCTGGAGTCCTCCAGGTGGTGGCTACACCTTC
many,TRBJ2-5,TRBV20-1,NA,CSARDGGPQETQYF,TGCAGTGCTAGAGACGGGGGCCCCCAAGAGACCCAGTACTTC
many,TRBJ1-1,TRBV20-1,NA,CSARDQGEAFF,TGCAGTGCTAGAGATCAAGGGGAAGCTTTCTTT
many,TRBJ1-2,TRBV28,TRBD1,CASSFPGTANYGYTF,TGTGCCAGCAGTTTTCCGGGGACAGCTAACTATGGCTACACCTTC
many,TRBJ2-3,TRBV6-5,TRBD2,CASTPGLAGGRTRGDTQYF,TGTGCCAGCACCCCAGGACTAGCGGGGGGGAGAACGAGGGGAGATACGCAGTATTTT
many,TRBJ2-5,TRBV11-2,NA,CASSLGRDNRETQYF,TGTGCCAGCAGCTTAGGTCGGGACAATAGAGAGACCCAGTACTTC
many,TRBJ2-5,TRBV5-5,TRBD2,CASSLEWLADETQYF,TGTGCCAGCAGCTTGGAGTGGCTAGCGGACGAGACCCAGTACTTC
many,TRBJ1-2,TRBV27,NA,CASSLSGGPDYGYTF,TGTGCCAGCAGTTTATCGGGGGGTCCGGACTATGGCTACACCTTC
many,TRBJ1-4,TRBV6-2/TRBV6-3,NA,CASSYSIGQPYEKLFF,TGTGCCAGCAGTTACTCGATCGGACAGCCCTATGAAAAACTGTTTTTT
few,TRBJ1-2,TRBV7-2,NA,CASSLYRQEDGYTF,TGTGCCAGCAGCCTCTATCGACAGGAGGATGGCTACACCTTC
NA,TRBJ2-3,TRBV12-3/TRBV12-4,NA,CASSLDRFFFADTQYF,TGTGCCAGCAGTCTGGATCGGTTTTTCTTCGCAGATACGCAGTATTTT
NA,TRBJ2-5,TRBV4-1,NA,CASSQVGLEETQYF,TGCGCCAGCAGCCAAGTCGGGTTGGAGGAGACCCAGTACTTC
many,TRBJ2-5,TRBV5-1,NA,CASSEGGFQETQYF,TGCGCCAGCAGTGAGGGGGGGTTTCAAGAGACCCAGTACTTC
many,TRBJ1-4,TRBV7-8,NA,CASSLVYGAPEKLFF,TGTGCCAGCAGCTTAGTGTACGGGGCCCCCGAAAAACTGTTTTTT
many,TRBJ2-7,TRBV15,TRBD1,CATSRDQGVEQYF,TGTGCCACCAGCAGAGATCAGGGGGTCGAGCAGTACTTC
NA,TRBJ1-5,TRBV6-1,TRBD1,CASRVSGTGADQPQHF,TGTGCCAGCAGAGTTTCCGGGACAGGGGCGGATCAGCCCCAGCATTTT